This entry concerns a single TCR beta chain. The germline V gene encodes CDR1 MNHNS and CDR2 SASEGT. This CDR3 is 15 amino acids long. V was pared by 3 bases and J by 5 bases, with 6 bases of the junction left unmatched. The source of the sample is a study of blood T cell repertoires in COVID-19. Background on the study: The study drew acute and convalescent COVID-19 samples from the United States, Italy and Spain. PBMCs, B-cell-depleted T cells, or T cells provided the cDNA or gDNA that made up the material.

How the authors handled the data: How many nucleated cells were present was estimated from reference gene primer amplification. TCRdb's table, derived via immunoSEQ multiplex PCR, lists solely in-frame clones and lacks some. V and J calls and clone size are those listed in that table; D and trimming were worked out from the DNA. Of tens of thousands of clones listed, around 83% were seen once; the top ten hold over 6%. Sequenced: peripheral blood. The chain has TRBV6-1 and TRBJ1-1; the match to TRBD1 covers 10 bases. The TCR originated in a man over 45 with active COVID-19. CDR3 residues: CASSEPGQGKTEAFF. The DNA for the CDR3 is TGTGCCAGCAGTGAGCCGGGACAGGGGAAGACTGAAGCTTTCTTT.